This T cell receptor (beta chain) was identified in a study of blood T cell repertoires in COVID-19. Overall study context: PBMCs, B-cell-depleted T cells, or T cells were the source of the cDNA or gDNA that made up the material.

Per the original data handling: Scientists estimated how many nucleated cells there were by amplifying reference gene primers. Using immunoSEQ multiplex PCR, the repertoire was profiled, and TCRdb retains in-frame clones only, with some absent. V, J and clone size reflect that table, while D and trimming were determined from the DNA. The sample has some 150,000 clones, approximately 80% seen once; the top ten hold roughly 8%. CDR3 size: 16 residues. Per the germline V gene, CDR1 is MGHRA and CDR2 is YSYEKL. With 6 bases removed from V and 0 bases from J, the gap between germline ends came to 17 bases.

The receptor was isolated from a human donor with acute or convalescent COVID-19. The donor label of this sample is uncertain. Sequenced sample: peripheral blood. V gene TRBV4-1 combines with J gene TRBJ1-1; tentative D call: TRBD1 (6 bases). In DNA form, the CDR3 reads TGCGCCAGCAGAAAGGACAGCCTATCCATGAACACTGAAGCTTTCTTT. Amino acids: CASRKDSLSMNTEAFF.